This T cell receptor (beta chain) stems from a study of cytomegalovirus exposure and HLA in healthy donors (dated by TCRdb to about 2017). About the study as a whole: According to an earlier analysis of several hundred of the donors, some 180 million T cells yielded some 120 million unique TCR beta sequences and about 280 Gb of sequence data. The study profiled the T cell repertoires of under 700 subjects by immunosequencing and related them to cytomegalovirus serostatus. A later analysis re-examined previously published TCR beta repertoires from more than 550 donors and added high-resolution HLA genotyping to investigate patterns of TCR occurrence. An earlier analysis of several hundred of the donors applied high-throughput TCR beta sequencing to assess whether each TCR beta V gene segment acted as functional or pseudogenic. Among the approximately 430 genotyped donors, around 81% belonged to the genetic ancestry cluster associated with self-reported Caucasian donors. A separate validation cohort of roughly 110 different subjects was used in addition to the approximately 610-subject first cohort. All discovery cohort repertoires had been generated using a single sequencing platform. An early release that covered about 600 HLA-typed donors contained 300 to 350 gigabases of sequencing data and roughly 84 million unique TCR sequences. A later genetic analysis took genome-wide SNP genotypes for about three fifths of the roughly 670 donors and used that subset as a discovery cohort. Typing coverage varied by locus: 629-630 donors for A, B, C, DRB1 and DQB1; approximately 500 for DQA1; about 570 for DPA1; approximately 490 for DPB1. About five DR-DQ haplotypes were treated as single units for association and clustering because of strong linkage in the cohort. Donor age, sex, ethnicity and CMV serostatus were compiled together with the repertoire data. The aim of the study was to test whether cataloging public T cell receptors could identify signatures of past pathogen exposure. Class I and class II HLA loci were covered by the typing at four-digit resolution. To predict cytomegalovirus infection status, the study brought together high-throughput TCR immunosequencing, statistical association of individual TCRs with disease status, and machine learning. Among under 450 genotyped donors of the cohort, an average of around 240,000 unique TCR beta nucleotide sequences were sequenced per donor, around a sixth of them non-productive. The later analysis used no new phenotypic data to find candidate immune exposures, relying instead on TCR beta sequences and their occurrence across donors.

CDR1 and CDR2, looked up from the germline V gene, are SQVTM and ANQGSEA. Its CDR3 holds 13 amino acids, cysteine through phenylalanine. Only CDR3 DNA remains: 39 bases, in frame from the first base. V gives up 3 bases and J gives up 5 bases, and the segment between their germline ends measures 13 bases. The table lists this clone with a few counts. Its cognate antigen has yet to be identified. Per-base qualities were not stored, and no clone one base away is much larger. The cohort consisted of fewer than 700 healthy bone marrow donors. At the time of sampling, every cohort member was nominally healthy, though immune exposures that went unrecorded were likely present. The donor tested CMV seronegative, placing the donor among the approximately 360 seronegative members of the cohort. Each donor provided a peripheral blood sample, and peripheral blood mononuclear cells were used for TCR beta sequencing. The Qiagen DNeasy Blood Extraction Kit was used to extract genomic DNA from the blood cell samples.

Preparation of the library involved the immunoSEQ multiplex PCR assay. For the multiplex PCR, a mixture combining 60 forward primers for TCR Vbeta segments and 13 reverse primers for TCR Jbeta segments was used. The CDR3 region of rearranged TCR beta genes was amplified from genomic DNA by a multiplex PCR assay. On the Illumina HiSeq System, the amplified TCR beta libraries were sequenced as 87-base-pair reads. On the study's bioinformatics: A later analysis tallied approximately 87 million unique TCR beta chains across the 666 repertoires, and approximately 9.9 million of those chains were shared by two or more donors. To remove PCR and sequencing errors, raw reads were error-corrected and collapsed into unique sequences using a nearest-neighbor algorithm that merged closely related sequences. To assign V, D and J gene segments, CDR3 sequences were aligned to IMGT reference sequences. Each retained sequence needed at least a six-nucleotide match to both a V gene segment and a J gene segment. A rearrangement counted as productive if the CDR3 had no stop codons and remained in frame with V and J, and every other rearrangement counted as non-productive. Following IMGT convention, CDR3 was defined as the stretch from the second conserved V-encoded cysteine to the conserved J-encoded phenylalanine. In an earlier analysis of some 550 of the donors, sequences lacking an unambiguous match to a single V gene segment were excluded. An earlier analysis of 500 to 700 of the donors classified V segments as functional when productive rearrangements were above 56.7% and as segregating when the standard deviation between donors was above 5%. A statistical classification framework was built to diagnose cytomegalovirus status from the catalog of TCR beta chain sequences. A later analysis assigned V and J genes by comparing TCR nucleotide sequences with IMGT/GENE-DB human TR gene sequences. Using the TCRdist pipeline, a later analysis assigned CDR3 sequences along with most-parsimonious VDJ recombination scenarios. In a later analysis, every TCR beta chain was defined by the combination of its CDR3 amino acid sequence and its V-gene family, and reads without a unique V-gene family were dropped. To address suspected cross-contamination and a sequencing artifact, a later analysis removed 550 to 750 highly shared, low-generation-probability nucleotide sequences. In a later analysis, a clonal expansion index was calculated for each public chain from normalized within-repertoire ranks of inferred template counts. In a later analysis, generation probabilities were computed using a VDJ recombination model fitted to out-of-frame rearrangements, and the results were checked against IGoR. A later analysis scored TCR-TCR, TCR-HLA and TCR-CMV co-occurrence with hypergeometric tests, applying a repertoire-size bias correction to TCR pairs. To estimate false discovery rates, a later analysis permuted the HLA or CMV assignments 20 times. In a later analysis, co-occurring TCRs were grouped with DBSCAN, and TCRdist sequence similarity was added when clustering was performed within HLA-allele-positive subsets. Repertoires with fewer than 30,000 or more than 120,000 public chains, plus five repertoires with anomalous nucleotide sharing, were excluded from co-occurrence clustering. TCRdb took this table from immuneACCESS and kept in-frame rearrangements with V and J called. Such tables lack part of the clones; where checked against another copy, unresolved V genes explain under half of the gap, and the rest is unexplained. The V and J calls and clone size are taken from that table; D and trimming were inferred from the DNA. Here the sample has tens of thousands of clones; approximately 80% occur a single time. The ten largest account for 3.7% of the sample.

Overall results and qualifications from the work: A later genetic analysis associated a missense DCLRE1C variant with V-gene and J-gene trimming of TCR beta chains, and an independent cohort replicated the association. A further reported finding was that TCR beta sequences accurately predicted the HLA-A and HLA-B alleles for most subjects in the first cohort. A cluster of highly shared sequence variants was judged likely to be a technical artifact of the sequencing pipeline. Compared with the 666-donor mean, donors in an Asian-associated ancestry cluster had fewer N-insertions in productive TCRs, according to a later genetic analysis. Compared with equally common non-associated chains, HLA-associated TCR beta chains in a later analysis were more clonally expanded and had lower generation probabilities. Because the 87-base-pair reads could not distinguish some IMGT-functional V segments, including TRBV6-2 and TRBV6-3, those segments were excluded. HLA typing was unavailable for some donors at each locus, so association tests used only the typed subset. When HLA alleles, especially DR and DQ, strongly co-occurred, TCR associations were difficult to assign to individual alleles. Because counts were too low, about 18 rarely observed V segments, including chromosome 9 orphons, were excluded from the earlier analysis of several hundred of the donors. In the study, some 160 TCR beta chains were listed as associated with cytomegalovirus. At a false discovery rate of 0.05, a later analysis linked approximately 18,000 TCR beta sequences to specific HLA alleles. The cohort was sequenced for TCR beta chains only, and without alpha or paired-chain data the features that could be detected were limited. According to a later analysis, parvovirus B19, influenza, CMV and Epstein-Barr virus appeared linked to several top co-occurrence clusters. A few of the identified cytomegalovirus-associated TCR beta chains were confirmed in vitro to be specific for cytomegalovirus antigens. Correlated functional status among segregating V segments might reflect linkage disequilibrium, but an unknown experimental factor could not be ruled out. Most TCR sequences were observed very rarely across donors, whereas some public TCRs were present in many individuals. Roughly uniform sequencing depth across donors was assumed in presence/absence analyses, although this assumption may not hold. The only immune exposure information available for the cohort was CMV serostatus. The classifier was reported to diagnose cytomegalovirus status with high specificity and sensitivity in both the original and validation cohorts. A later analysis found that most CMV-associated TCR beta chains appeared HLA-restricted, with HLA associations seemingly driven largely by CMV exposure. In a later analysis, the rate of TCR association differed among HLA loci, with DRB1 alleles having the most associated TCRs and HLA-C alleles having the fewest. The authors suggested that the approach could potentially be extended to other disease states and immunological phenotypes. In an earlier analysis of about 540 of the donors, most TCR beta V segments were observed in productive rearrangements about 87% or about 30% of the time, broadly matching IMGT annotations.

Rearrangement joined TRBV29-1 to TRBJ1-1, and perhaps TRBD1 as D gene, on 5 matching bases. The sequencing input was PBMCs. This receptor was identified in a man aged 25 to 40 in good health and CMV-seronegative. The base sequence is TGCAGCGTTGAGCCGACAGAGAGTACTGAAGCTTTCTTT. The resulting protein is CSVEPTESTEAFF.